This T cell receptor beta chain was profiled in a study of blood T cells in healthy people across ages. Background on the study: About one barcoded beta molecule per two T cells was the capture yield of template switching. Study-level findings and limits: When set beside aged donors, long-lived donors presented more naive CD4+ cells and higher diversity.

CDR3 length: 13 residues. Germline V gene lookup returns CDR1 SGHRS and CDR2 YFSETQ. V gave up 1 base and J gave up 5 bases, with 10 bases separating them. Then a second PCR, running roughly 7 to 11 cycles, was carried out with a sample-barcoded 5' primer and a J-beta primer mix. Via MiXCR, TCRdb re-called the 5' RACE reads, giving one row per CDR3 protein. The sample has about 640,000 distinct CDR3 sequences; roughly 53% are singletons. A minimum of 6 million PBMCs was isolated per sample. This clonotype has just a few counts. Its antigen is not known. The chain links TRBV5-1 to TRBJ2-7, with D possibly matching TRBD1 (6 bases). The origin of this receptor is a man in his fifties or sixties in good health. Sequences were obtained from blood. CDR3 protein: CASSLLGGHEQYF. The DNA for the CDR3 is TGCGCCAGCAGCTTGCTAGGGGGACACGAGCAGTACTTC. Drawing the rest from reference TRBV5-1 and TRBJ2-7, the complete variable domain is KAGVTQTPRYLIKTRGQQVTLSCSPISGHRSVSWYQQTPGQGLQFLFEYFSETQRNKGNFPGRFSGRQFSNSRSEMNVSTLELGDSALYLCASSLLGGHEQYFGPGTRLTVT.